This T cell receptor beta chain was sequenced for a study of T-cell memory formation after mild COVID-19. The study, taken as a whole, reports: Detection of some responders pre-infection suggested pre-existing cross-reactive memory T cells participated. For second-wave clones that peaked at day 37, SARS-CoV-2 specificity went unverified.

The CDR3 extends over 15 amino acids. Germline lookup yields CDR1 LGHDT and CDR2 YNNKEL (reference sequence). The V and J ends lost 4 bases and 2 bases, in that order; junction bases with no gene match: 7. Concerning this clonotype itself: The antigen is unknown.

5'RACE with constant-segment primers built TCRalpha and TCRbeta cDNA libraries with UMIs. TCRdb re-derived calls from the 5' RACE reads in MiXCR, one entry per CDR3 protein. The sample holds 120,000 to 150,000 distinct CDR3 sequences, approximately 6% seen once. The receptor was derived from an adult woman who had mild COVID-19 (a few samples of this study predate the infection). Cell type and time point are not known. The chain combines TRBV3-1 with TRBJ1-1, with 7 bases lining up with TRBD1. The sample taken for sequencing was PBMCs or a T cell subset sorted from them (not recorded which). In DNA, the CDR3 is TGTGCCAGCAGCCTTGGGACAGACCTCAACACTGAAGCTTTCTTT. It yields the protein CASSLGTDLNTEAFF.